This TCR beta chain was recorded in a study of Ad26.COV2.S vaccination and SARS-CoV-2 variants. Turning to the study itself: Administration of Ad26.COV2.S was intramuscular, either once or twice 56 days apart.

Libraries were prepared by immunoSEQ multiplex PCR; TCRdb keeps only in-frame clonotypes and omits some of them. The profile shows roughly 300,000 clones, about 89% of them singletons. This CDR3 has 15 residues. CDR1 is SGDLS, CDR2 YYNGEE, per germline. The V and J ends lost 2 bases and 4 bases respectively, with 16 bases between them. The treatment denotes: around 19 received Ad26.COV2.S at low or high dose, single or two shots; several received placebo; per-sample allocation not given. Sampling occurred on day 63 after the first vaccine or placebo injection. The chain carries TRBV9 and TRBJ2-7; D is uncertain. The clonotype originates from a person aged 18-65 years who received the Ad26.COV2.S COVID-19 vaccine or a placebo. The input for sequencing was peripheral blood, taken in a trial of Ad26.COV2.S vaccine versus placebo. The CDR3 DNA reads TGTGCCAGCAGCGTTGGGTCAGCTGCCCTTTACGAGCAGTACTTC. Amino acid sequence: CASSVGSAALYEQYF.